Listed below are T cell receptor beta chains from one sample, sequenced in a study of T cells in Graves' hyperthyroidism and ophthalmopathy. TCRdb re-derived calls from the multiplex PCR reads in MiXCR, one entry per CDR3 protein. The table has roughly 650,000 distinct CDR3 sequences, about a sixth seen once; the top ten hold roughly 3.5%. The sequencing sample was made of blood. Receptor source: a woman aged 40 to 49 with Graves' ophthalmopathy. CDR3s include the opening cysteine and the closing phenylalanine or tryptophan. D genes are given only for firm matches. Clone size is not always given. Where it is, it says once, few, many or a class for expanded clones.

D gene | J gene | V gene | clone size | CDR3 length | CDR3 protein | CDR3 DNA
TRBD2 | TRBJ2-7 | TRBV2 | many | 14 | CASNRALAGDEQYF | TGTGCCAGCAACCGCGCGCTAGCGGGAGACGAGCAGTACTTC
. | TRBJ1-2 | TRBV6-2/TRBV6-3 | few | 12 | CASSYELYGYTF | TGTGCCAGCAGTTACGAGTTATATGGCTACACCTTC
. | TRBJ2-4 | TRBV20-1 | few | 16 | CSARRTEVLAKNIQYF | TGCAGTGCTAGGCGAACCGAAGTCCTAGCCAAAAACATTCAGTACTTC
TRBD2 | TRBJ2-7 | TRBV12-3/TRBV12-4 | . | 16 | CASSFIPPSGSYEQYF | TGTGCCAGCAGTTTCATCCCTCCTAGCGGGAGTTACGAGCAGTACTTC
TRBD2 | TRBJ2-3 | TRBV28 | many | 15 | CASSLGGKGTDTQYF | TGTGCCAGCAGTTTGGGGGGGAAAGGCACAGATACGCAGTATTTT
. | TRBJ2-5 | TRBV28 | many | 15 | CASSSTSPGQETQYF | TGTGCCAGCAGTTCCACCTCTCCGGGACAAGAGACCCAGTACTTC
. | TRBJ2-1 | TRBV5-1 | . | 14 | CASSQGTEDGEQFF | TGCGCCAGCAGCCAGGGGACGGAGGATGGTGAGCAGTTCTTC
. | TRBJ2-7 | TRBV3-1 | few | 13 | CASGQEGGYEQYF | TGTGCCAGCGGCCAAGAGGGGGGCTACGAGCAGTACTTC
TRBD2 | TRBJ2-2 | TRBV5-1 | once | 15 | CASSFPAGVTGELFF | TGCGCCAGCAGCTTTCCAGCGGGGGTGACCGGGGAGCTGTTTTTT
. | TRBJ1-1 | TRBV20-1 | . | 15 | CSAREVLRGLPEAFF | TGCAGTGCTAGAGAGGTACTACGGGGGCTACCTGAAGCTTTCTTT
TRBD2 | TRBJ2-5 | TRBV10-1 | . | 15 | CASSAGLAAQETQYF | TGCGCCAGCAGCGCGGGACTAGCGGCCCAAGAGACCCAGTACTTC
. | TRBJ1-2 | TRBV7-6 | . | 14 | CASSPEGGGYGYTF | TGTGCCAGCAGCCCTGAGGGGGGCGGGTATGGCTACACCTTC
. | TRBJ2-3 | TRBV7-2 | many | 15 | CASSLAPAKTDTQYF | TGTGCCAGCAGCTTAGCGCCGGCTAAAACAGATACGCAGTATTTT
. | TRBJ1-2 | TRBV12-3/TRBV12-4 | few | 12 | CASRLQGYGYTF | TGTGCCAGCAGGTTACAGGGCTATGGCTACACCTTC
TRBD2 | TRBJ2-1 | TRBV7-2 | few | 16 | CASSLTGLAGVHEQFF | TGTGCCAGCAGCTTAACGGGACTAGCGGGAGTTCATGAGCAGTTCTTC
TRBD2 | TRBJ2-5 | TRBV7-3 | many | 18 | CASSLAWPGTRRRETQYF | TGTGCCAGCAGCTTGGCCTGGCCCGGGACTAGGCGGAGGGAGACCCAGTACTTC
TRBD2 | TRBJ2-7 | TRBV12-3/TRBV12-4 | . | 15 | CASGLAGGPRYEQYF | TGTGCCAGCGGACTAGCGGGGGGGCCACGATACGAGCAGTACTTC
. | TRBJ2-7 | TRBV2 | many | 12 | CASSISSYEQYF | TGTGCCAGCAGTATCAGCTCCTACGAGCAGTACTTC
. | TRBJ1-1 | TRBV28 | few | 15 | CASSQGGGRNTEAFF | TGTGCCAGCAGTCAAGGGGGGGGGAGGAACACTGAAGCTTTCTTT
. | TRBJ2-1 | TRBV11-2 | many | 13 | CASSPLVGMIGFF | TGTGCCAGCAGCCCGTTGGTCGGAATGATTGGGTTCTTC
TRBD1 | TRBJ2-1 | TRBV2 | once | 14 | CASSEADRVDEQFF | TGTGCCAGCAGTGAGGCGGACAGGGTTGATGAGCAGTTCTTC
TRBD1 | TRBJ1-5 | TRBV20-1 | many | 14 | CSARRQGGNQPQHF | TGCAGTGCTCGACGACAGGGTGGCAATCAGCCCCAGCATTTT
TRBD2 | TRBJ2-2 | TRBV6-2/TRBV6-3 | . | 18 | CASSSGLAGGPNTGELFF | TGTGCCAGCAGCTCAGGACTAGCGGGAGGGCCGAACACCGGGGAGCTGTTTTTT
. | TRBJ2-2 | TRBV5-5 | many | 17 | CASSLLARALNTGELFF | TGTGCCAGCAGCTTGTTAGCGCGGGCGCTGAACACCGGGGAGCTGTTTTTT
. | TRBJ2-3 | TRBV6-1 | many | 15 | CASSERAGGFDTQYF | TGTGCCAGCAGTGAAAGGGCAGGCGGGTTCGATACGCAGTATTTT
TRBD1 | TRBJ2-7 | TRBV4-2 | . | 17 | CASSPDPPGQGRDEQYF | TGTGCCAGCAGCCCCGACCCACCCGGACAGGGCAGGGACGAGCAGTACTTC
. | TRBJ2-2 | TRBV18 | . | 15 | CASSPPSLNTGELFF | TGTGCCAGCTCACCACCTAGCTTGAACACCGGGGAGCTGTTTTTT
. | TRBJ2-7 | TRBV27 | . | 14 | CASSWSGSSYEQYF | TGTGCCAGCAGTTGGAGCGGAAGCTCCTACGAGCAGTACTTC
. | TRBJ1-2 | TRBV20-1 | many | 11 | CSAKDSYGYTF | TGCAGTGCTAAAGACAGCTATGGCTACACCTTC
. | TRBJ1-2 | TRBV6-5 | . | 11 | CASSYPGGYTF | TGTGCCAGCAGTTACCCGGGGGGCTACACCTTC